A single sample gave rise to the 27 T cell receptor beta chains below, sequenced in a study of response to subunit inactivated influenza vaccine. Via MiXCR, TCRdb re-called the RT-PCR reads, giving one row per CDR3 protein. The profile shows about 500,000 distinct CDR3 sequences, more than 15% of them singletons. Here the sequenced sample was CD4+ T cells sorted from PBMCs, taken roughly 24 months after vaccination. These receptors came from a man aged 45-69 years who received an inactivated influenza vaccine.

The rearrangement joins TRBV29-1 to TRBJ2-2; weak D call: TRBD1 (6 bases). V lost 6 bases and J lost 1, with 15 bases in between. The CDR3 covers 15 residues. Per germline, CDR1 SQVTM and CDR2 ANQGSEA. The CDR3 DNA sequence: TGCAGCGTCCGTGACAGGAGCAGGAACACCGGGGAGCTGTTTTTT. Protein product: CSVRDRSRNTGELFF.

Here the CDR3 reads CSASRQGQNTGELFF. The CDR3, as DNA: TGCAGTGCTTCCCGACAGGGACAGAACACCGGGGAGCTGTTTTTT. This chain uses TRBV20-1 with TRBJ2-2, with 7 nucleotides matching TRBD1. The CDR3 has 15 residues. CDR1 is DFQATT and CDR2 is SNEGSKA in the germline V gene (reference sequence). V lost 5 bases, J lost 1 base, and 7 bases stayed unmatched.

This chain connects TRBV19 to TRBJ1-5; D remains unclear. The germline V gene has CDR1 LNHDA and CDR2 SQIVND (reference sequence). The CDR3 length is 15 residues. V lost 0 bases to trimming and J lost 4 bases, with 10 bases between them. The CDR3 protein is CASSIELLGNQPQHF. The CDR3 region has the DNA TGTGCCAGTAGTATAGAGCTTTTGGGGAATCAGCCCCAGCATTTT.

This chain links TRBV9 with TRBJ2-1; TRBD2 aligns across 8 bases. Germline values: CDR1 SGDLS, CDR2 YYNGEE. Trimming took 5 bases from V and 9 from J; bases not matched to a gene: 13. The CDR3 runs 15 residues. The DNA of the CDR3 is TGTGCCAGCAGGCCGGGCGGGGGGCCTACTGGTGAGCAGTTCTTC. Translating gives CASRPGGGPTGEQFF.

This clonotype has just a few counts. The genes are TRBV12-3 or TRBV12-4 and TRBJ2-7, with 10 nucleotides matching TRBD1. V lost 6 bases to trimming and J lost 6 bases; unmatched junction nucleotides: 8. The CDR3 extends over 14 amino acids. The CDR3 sequence is CASRPGQGSREQYF. The CDR3 DNA reads TGTGCCAGCAGGCCGGGACAGGGGTCCCGCGAGCAGTACTTC.

This chain uses TRBV6-1 with TRBJ1-3; unclear D gene. Germline V gene data show CDR1 as MNHNS and CDR2 as SASEGT. The V gene lost 11 bases and the J gene lost 0 bases, with 11 bases spanning the gap. This CDR3 spans 13 amino acids. The CDR3 region is CAARIYSGNTIYF. In nucleotides, the CDR3 is TGTGCCGCAAGGATCTACTCTGGAAACACCATATATTTT.

This clonotype has only a few counts. The chain joins TRBV20-1 to TRBJ2-5; perhaps D is TRBD1 or TRBD2 (5 bases each). The ends were cut back, 5 bases at V and 5 bases at J, with 12 bases in the middle. The CDR3 spans 12 residues. Germline V CDR1 and CDR2: DFQATT, SNEGSKA (reference sequence). The CDR3 DNA sequence: TGCAGTGCTGCCTTAGGGGAGGAGACCCAGTACTTC. Protein sequence: CSAALGEETQYF.

This rearrangement joins TRBV7-2 to TRBJ2-7, with 10 nucleotides matching TRBD2. J lost 6 bases, V lost 1 base, and 6 bases had no gene match. Germline loops: CDR1 SGHTA, CDR2 FQGNSA. The CDR3 has 15 residues. CDR3: CASSLDLAGGVEQYF. In DNA, the CDR3 is TGTGCCAGCAGCTTAGATTTAGCGGGGGGCGTCGAGCAGTACTTC.

The chain's CDR3 is CASSLVGSGNTEAFF. The CDR3 DNA sequence: TGTGCCAGCAGCTTGGTTGGGTCCGGGAACACTGAAGCTTTCTTT. The V gene is TRBV5-5, the J gene TRBJ1-1, with D hard to call. Germline V gene data show CDR1 as SGHKS and CDR2 as YYEKEE (reference sequence). V gave up 0 bases and J gave up 1 base, with 10 bases separating them. CDR3 size: 15 residues.

This clonotype appeared a few times. This chain joins TRBV11-2 and TRBJ2-5; 9 bases align to TRBD1. The germline V gene encodes CDR1 SGHAT and CDR2 FQNNGV. The CDR3 spans 15 residues. With V trimmed by 5 bases and J by 5 bases, 9 bases remained unmatched. CDR3 sequence (DNA): TGTGCCAGCAGCATTGGGACAGGGATGGGTGAGACCCAGTACTTC. Translated, it gives CASSIGTGMGETQYF.

This chain connects TRBV20-1 to TRBJ2-3; D call uncertain. CDR1 is DFQATT, CDR2 SNEGSKA, per germline (reference sequence). Trimming pared 6 bases from V and 3 bases from J, leaving 10 bases between. The CDR3 totals 12 residues. Written as DNA, the CDR3 is TGCAGTGCAGAAGACGGGACAGATACGCAGTATTTT. It codes for CSAEDGTDTQYF.

This rearrangement joins TRBV4-3 to TRBJ2-5; 13 nucleotides line up with TRBD2. V gave up 1 base and J gave up 4 bases; unmatched junction bases: 6. Germline CDR1 LGHNA, CDR2 YSLEER. The CDR3 has 17 amino acids. The CDR3 here is CASSQARTSGSLETQYF. The DNA for the CDR3 is TGCGCCAGCAGCCAAGCCCGGACTAGCGGGAGTCTAGAGACCCAGTACTTC.

This clonotype was observed a few times. The chain links TRBV29-1 to TRBJ2-7; 14 nucleotides agree with TRBD2. The length of the CDR3 is 14 residues. Trimming cost V 2 bases and J 9 bases; bases outside gene matches: 6. Looked up from germline, CDR1 is SQVTM and CDR2 is ANQGSEA. In nucleotides, the CDR3 is TGCAGCGTTGAACCGGGACTAGCGGGAGCAGCGCAGTACTTC. Translating gives CSVEPGLAGAAQYF.

This clonotype has just a few counts. This sequence joins TRBV19 and TRBJ1-3, with D perhaps matching TRBD1 (6 bases). CDR1 LNHDA and CDR2 SQIVND come from the germline V gene (reference sequence). CDR3 size: 13 residues. With 7 bases removed from V and 9 bases from J, the gap between germline ends came to 16 bases. The CDR3 here is CASTLDSIGTIYF. The CDR3, as DNA: TGTGCCAGTACCCTGGACAGCATCGGCACCATATATTTT.

CDR3 in DNA: TGCAGTGCCAGCGAGTCCGGGCCCTGGGGCTCCTACAATGAGCAGTTCTTC. Protein product: CSASESGPWGSYNEQFF. The chain links TRBV20-1 to TRBJ2-1; no clear D gene. This CDR3 spans 17 amino acids. Per the germline V gene, CDR1 is DFQATT and CDR2 is SNEGSKA (reference sequence). The germline V and J ends were trimmed by 6 bases and 0 bases, with 21 bases remaining between them.

The J gene is TRBJ1-2, the V gene TRBV28, with 12 bases matching TRBD1. Germline V CDR1 and CDR2: MDHEN, SYDVKM. V was pared by 3 bases and J by 8 bases, with 7 bases of the junction left unmatched. The CDR3 sequence is 15 residues long. CDR3 in DNA: TGTGCCAGCAGTTTGACGGGACAGGGGGCGCCCGGCTACACCTTC. Its translation is CASSLTGQGAPGYTF.

This clonotype has only a few counts. The rearrangement links TRBV12-3 or TRBV12-4 to TRBJ1-1; D remains ambiguous. The CDR3 consists of 12 residues. Trimming removed 6 bases from V and 7 bases from J, with 12 bases in between. CDR3 in DNA: TGTGCCAGCAGATTTCACAAACTTGAAGCTTTCTTT. As protein: CASRFHKLEAFF.

This clonotype was detected only a few times. The gene calls are TRBV7-9 and TRBJ2-1; 10 bases are shared with TRBD2. This CDR3 comprises 17 residues. Trimming at V came to 4 bases and at J to 4 bases, leaving 10 bases not matched to a gene. Germline CDR1 is SEHNR and CDR2 is FQNEAQ (reference sequence). The CDR3 nucleotides read TGTGCCAGCAGCTGGGTTAGGACTAGCGGTTTTTACAATGAGCAGTTCTTC. As protein: CASSWVRTSGFYNEQFF.

The chain has TRBV15 and TRBJ2-5; D is uncertain. The CDR3 extends over 13 amino acids. Germline V gene lookup returns CDR1 LNHNV and CDR2 YYDKDF (reference sequence). Trimming pared 3 bases from V and 5 bases from J, leaving 10 bases between. This chain's CDR3 is CATSSYISETQYF. In DNA, the CDR3 is TGTGCCACCAGCAGTTATATATCGGAGACCCAGTACTTC.

This clonotype was counted a few times. The chain is built from TRBV6-5 and TRBJ2-5; D remains ambiguous. V lost 0 bases, J lost 3 bases, and 8 bases lay in between. There are 14 residues in the CDR3. CDR1 and CDR2 from the germline V gene are MNHEY and SVGAGI. The CDR3 is CASSYSGREETQYF. CDR3 in DNA: TGTGCCAGCAGTTACTCGGGTAGAGAAGAGACCCAGTACTTC.

This clonotype was picked up many times. For the CDR3, the DNA is TGTGCCACGCGTCAGGGGCCCACTAACTATGGCTACACCTTC. Its protein product is CATRQGPTNYGYTF. V is TRBV18 and J is TRBJ1-2, with D possibly TRBD1 on 6 matching bases. From germline, CDR1 is KGHSH and CDR2 LQKENI. V lost 10 bases and J lost 0, with 15 bases in between. This CDR3 is 14 amino acids long.

CDR3 DNA: TGTGCCAGCAGCTTTCTAAGGACAGGGGGCAAATCGAGGACCGGGGAGCTGTTTTTT. Protein: CASSFLRTGGKSRTGELFF. The chain is built from TRBV11-2 and TRBJ2-2, with 11 positions matching TRBD1. In germline, CDR1 is SGHAT, CDR2 FQNNGV. This CDR3 has 19 residues. Trimming removed 3 bases from V and 5 bases from J; junction bases left unmatched: 14.

The chain recombines TRBV6-2 or TRBV6-3 with TRBJ2-1; 8 nucleotides agree with TRBD2. CDR3 length: 18 residues. Germline assignment: CDR1 MNHEY and CDR2 SVGEGT. V lost 2 bases to trimming and J lost 7 bases; unmatched junction nucleotides: 16. CDR3 DNA sequence: TGTGCCAGCAGTTACCGTGGCGGGGGGCTATTTCTGGGGAATGAGCAGTTCTTC. It encodes CASSYRGGGLFLGNEQFF.

This clonotype was seen a handful of times. The chain's CDR3 is CASSPGLVSTGELFF. In DNA form, the CDR3 reads TGTGCCAGCAGCCCGGGACTAGTTTCCACCGGGGAGCTGTTTTTT. V is TRBV3-1 and J is TRBJ2-2; 8 bases match TRBD2. The CDR3 is 15 amino acids. V lost 4 bases, J lost 4 bases, and 5 bases stayed unmatched. Per germline, CDR1 LGHDT and CDR2 YNNKEL (reference sequence).

V usage is TRBV29-1 and J usage is TRBJ2-1; no clear D gene. CDR3 length: 15 amino acids. Per germline, CDR1 SQVTM and CDR2 ANQGSEA. Trimming took 1 base from V and 1 from J, leaving 11 bases between them. The CDR3 DNA sequence: TGCAGCGTTGAAGGGGTCCCCGGTTCCTACAATGAGCAGTTCTTC. Encoded protein: CSVEGVPGSYNEQFF.

The J gene is TRBJ1-2, the V gene TRBV4-1; D call uncertain. In germline, CDR1 is MGHRA, CDR2 YSYEKL. The CDR3 sequence is 13 residues long. With 4 bases removed from V and 8 bases from J, the gap between germline ends came to 14 bases. CDR3 DNA: TGCGCCAGCAGCCCCAGAGCCCGGGAAGGCTACACCTTC. Translating gives CASSPRAREGYTF.

This clonotype showed up just a few times. This chain links TRBV9 with TRBJ1-5; 9 bases match TRBD1. V shed 0 bases, J shed 4 bases, and the junction held 2 bases outside the gene matches. Germline CDR1 SGDLS, CDR2 YYNGEE. The CDR3 has 15 residues. The CDR3 sequence is CASSVGGQGNQPQHF. In DNA, the CDR3 is TGTGCCAGCAGCGTAGGAGGACAGGGGAATCAGCCCCAGCATTTT.